The present T cell receptor beta chain was sequenced within a study of shared clonotypes between healthy human individuals. Whole-study findings and limits: Non-shared clonotypes showed lower generation probabilities than clonotypes common to all four donors.

The CDR3 length is 19 residues. Germline V CDR1 and CDR2: MNHNS, SASEGT. V was trimmed by 3 bases and J by 3 bases, leaving 25 bases between them. Libraries were prepared by immunoSEQ multiplex PCR; TCRdb keeps only in-frame clonotypes and omits some of them. The profile covers more than 2 million clones, with 85% to 95% appearing a single time and 1.1% taken by the ten largest. Notes on this clone: The target antigen is unknown.

CD45RO-negative, CCR7-positively selected cells formed the naive CD8 fraction, excluding terminally differentiated effector memory CD45RA+ cells. The TCR was taken from a man aged 18 to 29 in good health. The V and J genes are TRBV6-1 and TRBJ2-3; the D gene is possibly TRBD1 (6 bases). The specimen sequenced was naive CD8+ T cells sorted from blood. CDR3 amino acids: CASSEGDRNPFVWTDTQYF. For the CDR3, the DNA is TGTGCCAGCAGTGAGGGTGACAGGAATCCCTTCGTTTGGACAGATACGCAGTATTTT.